This T cell receptor beta chain came from a study of T cell responses to AZD1222 COVID-19 vaccine. Overall study findings and caveats: Among the donors, most were white British and more were female, and clonal diversity was possibly underestimated.

Here immunoSEQ multiplex PCR was the method, and the copy in TCRdb shows in-frame clones only, minus some. The data hold just over 150,000 clones, with more than 85% observed a single time. A word on this clone: The antigen is undetermined. Other DNA sequences of this sample code for an identical CDR3.

This CDR3 is built from 13 residues. The V and J ends lost 2 bases and 4 bases, in that order; junction bases with no gene match: 1. Germline CDR1 is SGHRS and CDR2 is YFSETQ. This TCR derives from an adult who had recovered from COVID-19. This chain connects TRBV5-1 to TRBJ2-3, with 7 bases fitting TRBD1. Sequencing was performed on peripheral blood, taken after recovery from COVID-19. The chain's CDR3 is CASSLGQADTQYF. CDR3 coding DNA: TGCGCCAGCAGCTTAGGACAGGCAGATACGCAGTATTTT. The full variable domain, its missing parts supplied by reference TRBV5-1 and TRBJ2-3, is KAGVTQTPRYLIKTRGQQVTLSCSPISGHRSVSWYQQTPGQGLQFLFEYFSETQRNKGNFPGRFSGRQFSNSRSEMNVSTLELGDSALYLCASSLGQADTQYFGPGTRLTVL.